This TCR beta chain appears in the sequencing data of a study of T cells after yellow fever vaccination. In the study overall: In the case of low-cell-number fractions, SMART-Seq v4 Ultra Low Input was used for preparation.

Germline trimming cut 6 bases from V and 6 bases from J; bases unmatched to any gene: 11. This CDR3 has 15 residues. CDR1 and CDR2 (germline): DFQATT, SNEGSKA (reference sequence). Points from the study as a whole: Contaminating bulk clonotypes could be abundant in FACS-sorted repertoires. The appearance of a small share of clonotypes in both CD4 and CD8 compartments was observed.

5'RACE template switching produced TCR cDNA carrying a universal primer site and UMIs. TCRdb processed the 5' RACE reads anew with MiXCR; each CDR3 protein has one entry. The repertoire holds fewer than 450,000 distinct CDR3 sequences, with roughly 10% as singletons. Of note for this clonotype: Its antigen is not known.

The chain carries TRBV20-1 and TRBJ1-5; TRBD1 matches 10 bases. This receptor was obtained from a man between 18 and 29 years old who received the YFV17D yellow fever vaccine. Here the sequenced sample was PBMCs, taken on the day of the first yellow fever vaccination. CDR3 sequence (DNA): TGCAGTGCCTCTAAAACCGGGACAGGGGTTCAGCCCCAGCATTTT. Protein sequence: CSASKTGTGVQPQHF.